Sequencing of this T cell receptor beta chain was carried out in a study of CD8 T cells in ankylosing spondylitis. The sample holds a few counts of this clonotype. Its antigen is not identified. Overall study findings and caveats: Reportedly, disease-linked clones are significantly enriched in ankylosing spondylitis patients' matched synovial fluid. Disease-linked clones proved CD8+ and comparatively uncommon in peripheral blood. There was a TCR beta motif, made of several highly homologous variants, that appeared characteristic of ankylosing spondylitis blood.

The CDR3 length is 13 residues. Trimming pared 0 bases from V and 8 bases from J, leaving 9 bases between. CDR1 and CDR2 from the germline V gene are SGDLS and YYNGEE. As the method for making TCR beta libraries, quantitative 5'-RACE with molecular barcodes was used. TCRdb re-called the 5' RACE reads through MiXCR, storing one row per CDR3 protein. Among approximately 43,000 distinct CDR3 sequences listed, 3% to 4% were seen once. Sequencing was carried out using blood, either unsorted or a sorted T cell fraction (not recorded which). This chain joins TRBV9 and TRBJ2-1; a weak D match, TRBD2 (6 bases). The TCR comes from a female donor with ankylosing spondylitis or in good health (not recorded which). The CDR3 DNA reads TGTGCCAGCAGCGTAGTTGTAGCGGATGAGCAGTTCTTC. This gives the protein CASSVVVADEQFF.